This T cell receptor (beta chain) emerged from a study of identical twins. The study's findings and limits: The authors drew conclusions from cross-sectional statistical analysis rather than following the same donors. A lower insertion count was a feature of abundant cord blood beta clonotypes, with no such feature in memory repertoires. Monozygotic twins shared more out-of-frame TCR alpha than recombination models predicted.

This clonotype was detected many times. Its target is not known. Template switching (which added a universal primer site) was used, and cDNA carried unique molecular identifiers. Via MiXCR, TCRdb re-called the 5' RACE reads, giving one row per CDR3 protein. The sample holds 1.5 million to 2 million distinct CDR3 sequences, around a third seen once. Deletions cut 4 bases from V and 3 bases from J, with 9 bases between. The CDR3 runs 13 residues. Germline values: CDR1 KGHDR, CDR2 SFDVKD. The receptor was isolated from a newborn girl in good health. The genes are TRBV24-1 and TRBJ2-7, with D perhaps TRBD2 (6 bases). Sequenced input: cord blood. The CDR3 nucleotides read TGTGCCACCAGTGACGGTAGCGGCTACGAGCAGTACTTC. It codes for CATSDGSGYEQYF.